This TCR beta chain was sequenced in a study of blood T cell repertoires in COVID-19. This CDR3 comprises 18 residues. CDR1 is LGHNA and CDR2 is YSLEER in the germline V gene. Trimming took off 1 base at V and 2 bases at J, with 20 bases between the two ends. Profiled with immunoSEQ multiplex PCR; TCRdb holds only in-frame clones, not every one. Of approximately 350,000 clones detected, roughly 90% appear once; the ten largest clones hold roughly 1.2%. The gene calls are TRBV4-3 and TRBJ1-2, with TRBD1 as a possible D gene (6 bases). The sample consisted of peripheral blood. This TCR came from a man between 35 and 55 years old with acute or convalescent COVID-19. CDR3: CASSQVHYLTGDNYGYTF. The CDR3 coding sequence is TGCGCCAGCAGCCAAGTACATTACCTGACAGGCGACAACTATGGCTACACCTTC.